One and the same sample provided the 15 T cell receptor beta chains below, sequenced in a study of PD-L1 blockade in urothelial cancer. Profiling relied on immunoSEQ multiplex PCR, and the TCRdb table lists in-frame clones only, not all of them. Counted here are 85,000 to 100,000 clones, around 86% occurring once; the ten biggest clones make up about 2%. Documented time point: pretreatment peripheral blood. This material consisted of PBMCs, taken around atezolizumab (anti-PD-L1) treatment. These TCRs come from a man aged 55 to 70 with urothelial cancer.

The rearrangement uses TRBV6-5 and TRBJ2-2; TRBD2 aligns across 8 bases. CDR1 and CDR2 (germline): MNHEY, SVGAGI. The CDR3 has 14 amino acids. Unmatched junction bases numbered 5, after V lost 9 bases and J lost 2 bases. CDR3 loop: CASRGGVNTGELFF. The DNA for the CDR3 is TGTGCCAGTCGGGGGGGAGTTAACACCGGGGAGCTGTTTTTT.

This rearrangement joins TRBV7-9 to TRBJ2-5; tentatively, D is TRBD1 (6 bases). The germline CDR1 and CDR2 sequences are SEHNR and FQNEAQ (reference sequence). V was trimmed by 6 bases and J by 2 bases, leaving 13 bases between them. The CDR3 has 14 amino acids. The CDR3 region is CASRRTGQQETQYF. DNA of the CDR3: TGTGCCAGCAGGAGAACAGGACAGCAAGAGACCCAGTACTTC.

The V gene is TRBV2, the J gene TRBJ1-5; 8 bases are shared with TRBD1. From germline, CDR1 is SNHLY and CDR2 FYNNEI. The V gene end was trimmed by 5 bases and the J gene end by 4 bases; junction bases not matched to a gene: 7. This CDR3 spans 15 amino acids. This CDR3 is CASSRDRGMNQPQHF. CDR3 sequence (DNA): TGTGCCAGCAGTCGTGACAGGGGAATGAATCAGCCCCAGCATTTT.

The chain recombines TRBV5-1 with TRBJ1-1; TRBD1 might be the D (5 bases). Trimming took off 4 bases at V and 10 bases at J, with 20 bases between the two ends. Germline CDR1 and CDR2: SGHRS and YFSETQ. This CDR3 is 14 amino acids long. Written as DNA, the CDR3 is TGCGCCAGCAGCCCCCTGACAGACCCCCTCGGAGCTTTCTTT. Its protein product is CASSPLTDPLGAFF. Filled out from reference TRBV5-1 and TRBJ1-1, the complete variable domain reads KAGVTQTPRYLIKTRGQQVTLSCSPISGHRSVSWYQQTPGQGLQFLFEYFSETQRNKGNFPGRFSGRQFSNSRSEMNVSTLELGDSALYLCASSPLTDPLGAFFGQGTRLTVV.

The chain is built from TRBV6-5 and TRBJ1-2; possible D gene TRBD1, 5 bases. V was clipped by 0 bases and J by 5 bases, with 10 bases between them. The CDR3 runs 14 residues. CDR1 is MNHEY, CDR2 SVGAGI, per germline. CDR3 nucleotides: TGTGCCAGCAGTTACTCTGTAGGGGTTTATGGCTACACCTTC. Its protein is CASSYSVGVYGYTF.

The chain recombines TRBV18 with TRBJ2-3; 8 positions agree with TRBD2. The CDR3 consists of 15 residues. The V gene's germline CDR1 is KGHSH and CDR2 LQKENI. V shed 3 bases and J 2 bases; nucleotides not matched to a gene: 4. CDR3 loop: CASSPGAGDTDTQYF. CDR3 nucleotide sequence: TGTGCCAGCTCACCCGGAGCGGGAGACACAGATACGCAGTATTTT.

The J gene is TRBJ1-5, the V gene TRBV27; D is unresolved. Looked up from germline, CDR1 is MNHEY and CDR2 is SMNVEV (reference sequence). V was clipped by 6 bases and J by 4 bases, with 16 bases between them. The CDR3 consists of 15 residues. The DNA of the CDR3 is TGTGCCAGCAGCCGGGAACCGATGGGGAATCAGCCCCAGCATTTT. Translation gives CASSREPMGNQPQHF.

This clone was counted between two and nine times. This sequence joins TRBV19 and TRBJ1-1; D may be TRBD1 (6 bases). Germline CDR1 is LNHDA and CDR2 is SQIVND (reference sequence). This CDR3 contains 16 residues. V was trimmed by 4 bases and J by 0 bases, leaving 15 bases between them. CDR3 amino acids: CASSTRDIVMNTEAFF. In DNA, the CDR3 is TGTGCCAGTAGTACCCGGGACATAGTAATGAACACTGAAGCTTTCTTT.

This CDR3 is CASSEGTGVDTQYF. The CDR3 DNA reads as TGTGCCAGCAGTGAGGGGACAGGGGTAGATACGCAGTATTTT. The chain has TRBV6-1 and TRBJ2-3, with 10 positions matching TRBD1. The trim removed 3 bases at V and 5 bases at J, leaving 2 bases unmatched. The CDR3 runs 14 residues. Germline values: CDR1 MNHNS, CDR2 SASEGT.

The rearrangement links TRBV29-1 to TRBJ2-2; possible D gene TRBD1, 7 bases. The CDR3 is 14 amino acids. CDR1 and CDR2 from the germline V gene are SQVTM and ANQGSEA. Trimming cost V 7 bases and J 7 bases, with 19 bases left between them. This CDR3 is CSAGGQGDVGELFF. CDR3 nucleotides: TGCAGCGCCGGGGGCCAGGGGGACGTCGGGGAGCTGTTTTTT.

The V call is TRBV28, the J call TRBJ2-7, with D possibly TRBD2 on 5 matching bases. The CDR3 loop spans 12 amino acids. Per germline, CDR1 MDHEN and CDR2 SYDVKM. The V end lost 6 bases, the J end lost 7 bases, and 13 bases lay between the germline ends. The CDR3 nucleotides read TGTGCCAGCAGCCAATCAGGAGGAGAGCAGTACTTC. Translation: CASSQSGGEQYF.

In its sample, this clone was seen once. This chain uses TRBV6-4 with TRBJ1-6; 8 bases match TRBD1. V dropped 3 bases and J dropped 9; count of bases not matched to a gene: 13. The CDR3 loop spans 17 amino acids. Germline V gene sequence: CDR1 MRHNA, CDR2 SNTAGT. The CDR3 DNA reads TGTGCCAGCAGTGAGCAACCGTACGGGACAGGCGGTTCACCCCTCCACTTT. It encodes CASSEQPYGTGGSPLHF.

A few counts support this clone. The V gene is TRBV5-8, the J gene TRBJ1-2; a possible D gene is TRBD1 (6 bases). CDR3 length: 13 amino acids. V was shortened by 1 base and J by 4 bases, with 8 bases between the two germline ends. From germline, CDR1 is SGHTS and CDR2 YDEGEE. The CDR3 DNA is TGTGCCAGCAGCTTGCGACAGGCCTATGGCTACACCTTC. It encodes CASSLRQAYGYTF.

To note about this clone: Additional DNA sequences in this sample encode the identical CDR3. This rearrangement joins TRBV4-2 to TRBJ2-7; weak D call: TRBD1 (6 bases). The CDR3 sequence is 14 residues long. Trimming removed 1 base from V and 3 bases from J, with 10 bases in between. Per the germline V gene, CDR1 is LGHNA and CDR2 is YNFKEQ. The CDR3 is CASSQGVGGYEQYF. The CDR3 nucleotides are TGTGCCAGCAGCCAAGGGGTAGGGGGCTACGAGCAGTACTTC.

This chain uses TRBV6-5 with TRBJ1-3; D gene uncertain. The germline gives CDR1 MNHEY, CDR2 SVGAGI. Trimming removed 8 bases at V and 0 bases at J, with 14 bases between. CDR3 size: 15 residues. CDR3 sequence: CASRLGTGSGNTIYF. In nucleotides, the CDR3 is TGTGCCAGCCGGTTAGGTACGGGCTCTGGAAACACCATATATTTT.